Presented here are 16 T cell receptor beta chains from one specimen sequenced in a study of blood T cell repertoires in COVID-19. Repertoires were generated with immunoSEQ multiplex PCR, while TCRdb's copy carries only in-frame clones and drops some. The sample carries tens of thousands of clones, around four fifths recorded once. Sequenced material: peripheral blood. All receptors derive from a man aged 65 to 85 with acute or convalescent COVID-19.

The V and J genes are TRBV7-6 and TRBJ2-1; 7 bases line up with TRBD2. This CDR3 contains 13 residues. Germline V gives CDR1 SGHVS, CDR2 FNYEAQ. V trimming: 1 base; J trimming: 6 bases; junction bases outside the gene matches: 0. The CDR3 region is CASSLGGGNEQFF. The DNA of the CDR3 is TGTGCCAGCAGCTTAGGGGGGGGCAATGAGCAGTTCTTC.

V and J are TRBV5-6 and TRBJ2-7; a weak D match, TRBD1 (6 bases). The germline V gene encodes CDR1 SGHDT and CDR2 YYEEEE. V was pared by 4 bases and J by 3 bases, with 14 bases between. This CDR3 has 14 amino acids. CDR3 coding DNA: TGTGCCAGCAGCCCGAGGACAGCCTTCTACGAGCAGTACTTC. As protein: CASSPRTAFYEQYF.

The CDR3 nucleotides are TGTGCCAGCTCGGGACAGACTAACTATGGCTACACCTTC. Translating it yields CASSGQTNYGYTF. The chain carries TRBV6-5 and TRBJ1-2, with TRBD1 matching over 7 bases. The CDR3 extends over 13 amino acids. The germline V gene encodes CDR1 MNHEY and CDR2 SVGAGI. V gave up 8 bases and J gave up 0 bases; unmatched junction bases: 3.

The chain uses TRBV5-1 and TRBJ2-5; TRBD2 matches 7 bases. The V gene end was trimmed by 0 bases and the J gene end by 4 bases; junction bases not matched to a gene: 6. Germline CDR1 and CDR2: SGHRS and YFSETQ. The CDR3 extends over 15 amino acids. In nucleotides, the CDR3 is TGCGCCAGCAGCTTGGCGGGGGGTCGAGGAGAGACCCAGTACTTC. This sequence encodes CASSLAGGRGETQYF. The variable domain in full, with the rest retrieved from reference TRBV5-1 and TRBJ2-5, is KAGVTQTPRYLIKTRGQQVTLSCSPISGHRSVSWYQQTPGQGLQFLFEYFSETQRNKGNFPGRFSGRQFSNSRSEMNVSTLELGDSALYLCASSLAGGRGETQYFGPGTRLLVL.

CDR3: CSESQGSETQYF. The CDR3 DNA reads as TGCAGCGAATCACAGGGCTCAGAGACCCAGTACTTC. The V gene is TRBV29-1, the J gene TRBJ2-5, with a tentative D call TRBD1 (6 bases). CDR3 size: 12 residues. CDR1 is SQVTM and CDR2 is ANQGSEA in the germline V gene. Between the trimmed V and J ends, which lost 7 bases and 4 bases, there was a span of 13 bases.

In its sample, this clone was seen once. This chain joins TRBV29-1 and TRBJ2-2, with D possibly being TRBD1 (5 bases). The V gene lost 4 bases and the J gene lost 6 bases, with 6 bases spanning the gap. The CDR3 spans 11 residues. Germline V gene sequence: CDR1 SQVTM, CDR2 ANQGSEA. CDR3 sequence: CSVARAGELFF. In DNA, the CDR3 is TGCAGCGTTGCCAGGGCCGGGGAGCTGTTTTTT.

V is TRBV11-2 and J is TRBJ1-2; 9 nucleotides line up with TRBD1. With 1 base clipped from V and 8 bases from J, the junction kept 5 bases outside the gene matches. The CDR3 sequence is 14 residues long. The germline V gene encodes CDR1 SGHAT and CDR2 FQNNGV. CDR3 residues: CASSLGGQGAGYTF. CDR3 nucleotides: TGTGCCAGCAGCTTAGGGGGACAGGGCGCGGGCTACACCTTC.

The CDR3 region is CASRGWQGGGYEQYF. The CDR3 nucleotides read TGTGCCAGCAGGGGTTGGCAGGGAGGAGGATACGAGCAGTACTTC. The rearrangement uses TRBV5-8 and TRBJ2-7; D perhaps matches TRBD2 (6 bases). This CDR3 contains 15 residues. V lost 5 bases, J lost 4 bases, and 19 bases lay in between. Germline CDR1 is SGHTS and CDR2 is YDEGEE. Looking up the rest from reference TRBV5-8 and TRBJ2-7 gives the full variable domain: EAGVTQSPTHLIKTRGQQATLRCSPISGHTSVYWYQQALGLGLQFLLWYDEGEERNRGNFPPRFSGRQFPNYSSELNVNALELEDSALYLCASRGWQGGGYEQYFGPGTRLTVT.

The chain has TRBV28 and TRBJ1-1; 8 nucleotides agree with TRBD1. The J segment lost 1 base and the V segment lost 6 bases, leaving 10 bases of the junction unmatched. This CDR3 is 16 amino acids long. Germline V lookup: CDR1 MDHEN, CDR2 SYDVKM. CDR3 loop: CASRLLPGGRNTEAFF. In DNA form, the CDR3 reads TGTGCCAGCAGACTCCTCCCAGGGGGCAGGAACACTGAAGCTTTCTTT.

The J gene is TRBJ1-4, the V gene TRBV20-1; 11 nucleotides align to TRBD1. This CDR3 region has 17 residues. Trimming took 3 bases from V and 4 from J; bases not matched to a gene: 10. Germline CDR1 is DFQATT and CDR2 is SNEGSKA (reference sequence). CDR3 sequence reads: CSASGSDRGLSNEKLFF. CDR3 coding DNA: TGCAGTGCTAGTGGTTCGGACAGGGGGCTTAGTAATGAAAAACTGTTTTTT.

The chain is built from TRBV5-6 and TRBJ1-5; the D is unclear. Germline values: CDR1 SGHDT, CDR2 YYEEEE. V lost 4 bases and J lost 3, with 14 bases in between. CDR3 length equals 15 residues. This CDR3 is CASSLSTRPNQPQHF. In DNA, the CDR3 is TGTGCCAGCAGCCTGTCGACAAGACCCAATCAGCCCCAGCATTTT.

CDR3 sequence reads: CASSPDRANEKLFF. CDR3 nucleotide sequence: TGTGCCAGCAGTCCGGACAGGGCTAATGAAAAACTGTTTTTT. The V and J genes are TRBV7-2 and TRBJ1-4, with TRBD1 matching 8 bases. CDR1 and CDR2 (germline): SGHTA, FQGNSA. The junction had 3 bases not matched to a gene; V was cut back by 6 bases and J by 3 bases. The CDR3 totals 14 residues.

V gene TRBV29-1 combines with J gene TRBJ2-1; 12 bases map to TRBD2. Germline V gives CDR1 SQVTM, CDR2 ANQGSEA. CDR3 length: 14 amino acids. Unmatched junction bases numbered 3, after V lost 4 bases and J lost 5 bases. This CDR3 is CSVAGLAGNNEQFF. The CDR3 DNA reads TGCAGCGTTGCCGGACTAGCGGGGAACAATGAGCAGTTCTTC.

V usage is TRBV27 and J usage is TRBJ2-7; a possible D gene is TRBD1 (5 bases). This CDR3 has 14 residues. V was trimmed by 4 bases and J by 4 bases, leaving 14 bases between them. Germline V gene data show CDR1 as MNHEY and CDR2 as SMNVEV (reference sequence). The CDR3 sequence: CASSSRQYIYEQYF. Written as DNA, the CDR3 is TGTGCCAGCAGTTCTCGACAGTACATTTACGAGCAGTACTTC.

This clone was observed once. V gene TRBV5-1 combines with J gene TRBJ1-1; 7 nucleotides line up with TRBD1. The germline CDR1 and CDR2 sequences are SGHRS and YFSETQ. J lost 1 base, V lost 3 bases, and 6 bases had no gene match. The CDR3 totals 15 residues. CDR3 sequence reads: CASSSRGQSNTEAFF. The DNA for the CDR3 is TGCGCCAGCAGCTCCCGGGGACAGTCGAACACTGAAGCTTTCTTT.

The chain employs TRBV7-2 and TRBJ2-2; the D gene is possibly TRBD1 (6 bases). Per germline, CDR1 SGHTA and CDR2 FQGNSA. The CDR3 extends over 15 amino acids. V was clipped by 5 bases and J by 5 bases, with 15 bases between them. The CDR3 nucleotides are TGTGCCAGCAGCCTTCTGACGCAGGGGACCGGGGAGCTGTTTTTT. Its protein product is CASSLLTQGTGELFF.